This T cell receptor (beta chain) stems from a study of T-cell reconstitution after alpha-beta-depleted transplantation in children. Study-wide results and limits: Expanded graft clones numbering several hundred reportedly gave rise to alpha-beta T cells about two months after transplant. Surviving recipient T cells and thymic progenitors underlay high day-60 TCRbeta diversity in some patients. Counts and diversity of T cells one year after transplant came mostly from newly produced T cells.

This clonotype was detected many times. Its specificity is unknown. The CDR3 runs 15 residues. CDR1 and CDR2 (germline): SGHRS, YFSETQ. The ends lost 3 bases at V and 3 bases at J; junction bases unmatched: 5. It was with unique molecular identifiers that the TCRbeta library was prepared. TCRdb reprocessed the PCR reads via MiXCR and lists one record per CDR3 protein. Of fewer than 550,000 distinct CDR3 sequences detected, over 9.5% appear once; the ten largest clones hold 2%. The receptor comes from a child aged 2 to 15 with inherited bone marrow failure, due to receive a stem cell transplant. The rearrangement joins TRBV5-1 to TRBJ2-2; 7 bases are a match to TRBD1. Sequenced here: PBMCs, sampled before TCRalphabeta/CD19-depleted stem cell transplant. Here the CDR3 reads CASSSGTAYTGELFF. The CDR3 DNA sequence: TGCGCCAGCAGCTCCGGGACAGCATACACCGGGGAGCTGTTTTTT. The whole variable domain, filled in from reference TRBV5-1 and TRBJ2-2, reads KAGVTQTPRYLIKTRGQQVTLSCSPISGHRSVSWYQQTPGQGLQFLFEYFSETQRNKGNFPGRFSGRQFSNSRSEMNVSTLELGDSALYLCASSSGTAYTGELFFGEGSRLTVL.